This is a list of T cell receptor beta chains from one sample in a study of shared clonotypes between healthy human individuals. Only in-frame clones appear in the TCRdb table, and some are missing; sequencing was by immunoSEQ multiplex PCR. Counted here are hundreds of thousands of clones, around 80% occurring once; the ten biggest clones make up more than 10%. The sequenced material came from PBMCs. Receptors were obtained from a woman aged 40-49 years in good health. Some clones in this sample may be carry-over from other donors' samples. The CDR3 runs from the conserved cysteine through the conserved F or W. The D gene is left open where the match is weak. Size is omitted from some rows. Given values are once, few, many or a class for expanded clones.

TRBJ2-3	-	once	TRBV27	TGTGCCAGCAGTTTATCGGGGGTTAGCACAGATACGCAGTATTTT	CASSLSGVSTDTQYF
TRBJ2-1	TRBD2	many	TRBV11-3	TGTGCCAGCAGCTTAGTTGGTTGGGCTAGCGGCTACAATGAGCAGTTCTTC	CASSLVGWASGYNEQFF
TRBJ2-3	TRBD1	-	TRBV5-5	TGTGCCAGCAGCCCAGGGGGCGGTAGCGCCGATACGCAGTATTTT	CASSPGGGSADTQYF
TRBJ2-7	-	-	TRBV5-1	TGCGCCAGCAGCTTGTTCAGCGGCTCCTACGAGCAGTACTTC	CASSLFSGSYEQYF
TRBJ2-1	-	-	TRBV5-1	TGCGCCAGCAGCTCGAAGACGGGACTGGGGATCTTTGAGCAGTTCTTC	CASSSKTGLGIFEQFF
TRBJ1-2	-	-	TRBV7-9	TGTGCCAGCAGCCGGGGAGGGAACTATGGCTACACCTTC	CASSRGGNYGYTF
TRBJ2-7	-	-	TRBV7-7	TGTGCCAGCAGCGAAGGACCGAGCTACGAGCAGTACTTC	CASSEGPSYEQYF
TRBJ1-1	-	-	TRBV7-3	TGTGCCAGCAGCTATGATGGGGGCTCTGAAGCTTTCTTT	CASSYDGGSEAFF
TRBJ2-1	-	-	TRBV6-1	TGTGCCAGCAGTGAATGGCAGGAGCAGTTCTTC	CASSEWQEQFF
TRBJ2-7	-	-	TRBV19	TGTGCCAGTACCCTAGGGGGAGGCAGGGGGTCCTACGAGCAGTACTTC	CASTLGGGRGSYEQYF
TRBJ2-1	-	-	TRBV5-4	TGTGCCAGCAGCTTACCCCTTTCTGAGCAGTTCTTC	CASSLPLSEQFF